This TCR beta chain derives from a study of blood T cell repertoires in COVID-19. Study as a whole: The samples span acute and convalescent COVID-19 from the United States, Italy and Spain. In each case, the material was cDNA or gDNA derived from T cells, B-cell-depleted T cells, or PBMCs.

V lost 2 bases and J 7 bases, leaving 12 bases between the germline ends. Per germline, CDR1 MNHNS and CDR2 SASEGT. The CDR3 is made up of 14 amino acids. Methods used by the authors: Amplification of reference gene primers provided the estimated nucleated cell counts. TCRdb keeps only in-frame clones here, not all; method: immunoSEQ multiplex PCR. The D gene and trimming were derived from the DNA, and the V and J assignments and clone size from that table. The sample has tens of thousands of clones, 75% to 80% seen once; the top ten hold roughly 7.9%. Input material: peripheral blood. The chain couples TRBV6-1 to TRBJ1-5; D gene ambiguous. This TCR came from a man between 65 and 80 years old with active or convalescent COVID-19. The CDR3 DNA reads as TGTGCCAGCAGTGAATGGGCCCCAGACCAGCCCCAGCATTTT. Amino acids: CASSEWAPDQPQHF.